This T cell receptor beta chain comes out of a study of blood T cells in healthy people across ages. Germline V gene data show CDR1 as LGHDT and CDR2 as YNNKEL (reference sequence). The CDR3 length is 16 residues. With 0 bases removed from V and 2 bases from J, the gap between germline ends came to 12 bases. With a J-beta primer mix and a sample-barcoded 5' primer, a second PCR ran roughly 6 to 12 cycles. Tags on each cDNA molecule came from a template-switch adaptor with 12 random nucleotides. TCRdb re-called the 5' RACE reads with MiXCR, one entry per CDR3 protein. The repertoire holds 600,000 or so distinct CDR3 sequences, with roughly 21% as singletons.

The chain carries TRBV3-1 and TRBJ2-3; D gene ambiguous. Sequenced sample: blood. The source of this sequence is a man between 65 and 85 years old in good health. CDR3 sequence (DNA): TGTGCCAGCAGCCAAGATCTTATCGTCCACACAGATACGCAGTATTTT. It is translated as CASSQDLIVHTDTQYF.